This TCR delta chain comes out of a study of γδ T cells in repeated Plasmodium falciparum infection. Findings and limits, study-wide: Malian children's Vdelta2-negative repertoires appeared more expanded and less diverse than Australians'.

This clone was counted between two and nine times. Its antigen is unknown. TCRdb's entry gives the protein of a much larger clone, which mismatches this DNA's translation at residue 4, likely from a read error; the protein reported here is translated from the DNA. Vgamma9/Vdelta2+ and Vdelta2-negative gammadelta T cells were flow-sorted from PBMC for bulk sequencing. TCRdb fed the multiplex PCR reads to CATT. There are tens of thousands of delta-chain clones in the sample; roughly 1.4% occur only once, and 7% to 9.5% lies in the top ten. From germline, CDR1 is TSWWSYY and CDR2 QGS. The CDR3 runs to 16 residues.

The chain carries TRDV1 and TRDJ1; 11 nucleotides line up with TRDD3. The J gene was missing in TCRdb and was found by matching the end of the DNA to germline. The receptor was isolated from a pool of human donors (malaria-infected and uninfected, not separated). The sample consisted of gamma-delta T cells from blood. The CDR3 protein is CALEELALLGDTGLIF. The CDR3 nucleotides read TGTGCTCTTGAGGAATTGGCCTTGCTGGGGGATACAGGACTCATCTTT.